This T cell receptor beta chain was sequenced in a study of regulatory T cells in long-lasting Graves disease. The CDR3 has 13 amino acids. Germline-derived CDR1 and CDR2 are LGHDT and YNNKEL (reference sequence). V was cut by 2 bases and J by 7 bases, with 9 bases left in between. CDR3 regions were amplified by Arm-PCR using iRepertoire HTBI primers to build TCR beta libraries. TCRdb reanalysed the multiplex PCR reads using MiXCR and keeps one entry per CDR3 protein. This table holds around 480,000 distinct CDR3 sequences, 15% to 20% found once. Regarding the study as a whole: The persistent group shared around 2,600 public clonotypes, more than the roughly 970 shared by new patients.

The sample's time point: newly diagnosed GD, antithyroid drugs for less than 3 months. PBMC-derived RNA was used for the TCR library. Recruitment took place at an endocrinology department in Xi'an, China. As to this clonotype: The antigen is unknown.

The same sample was also used in a study of T cells in Graves' hyperthyroidism and ophthalmopathy. That study adds: The HTBI primer set drove a first-round RT-PCR of the TCR CDR3. Stable hyperthyroidism and ophthalmopathy were separated using 13 V-J signatures.

This TCR was sampled from a man aged 40-49 years with Graves disease. V is TRBV3-1 and J is TRBJ2-1; weak D call: TRBD2 (6 bases). The sequencing used peripheral blood mononuclear cells (PBMCs), collected at new diagnosis, from a patient treated with antithyroid drugs. The DNA for the CDR3 is TGTGCCAGCAGCCAATCGGGAGCAAATGAGCAGTTCTTC. It encodes CASSQSGANEQFF.